The T cell receptor (beta chain) described here comes from a study of T cells after yellow fever vaccination. Study results and caveats: Once the booster was given, most primary-vaccination clones reappeared, at approximately 97% for CD4 and over 75% for CD8. Clonotypes shared by both compartments, CD4 and CD8, made up a small share.

This clonotype was detected only a few times. The antigen is not known. The CDR3 totals 16 residues. Germline lookup yields CDR1 SEHNR and CDR2 FQNEAQ (reference sequence). V was clipped by 5 bases and J by 5 bases; unmatched bases: 8. MiXCR, run by TCRdb on the 5' RACE reads, gives a single entry per CDR3 protein. This table has approximately 300,000 distinct CDR3 sequences, roughly 13% appearing once. This clonotype was sampled from a young man who received the YFV17D yellow fever vaccine. The chain is built from TRBV7-9 and TRBJ2-3; 12 bases agree with TRBD2. The material was CD4+ T cells sorted from PBMCs, obtained 45 days after the yellow fever booster vaccination. CDR3 bases: TGTGCCAGCAGCCAGCTAGCGGGAGGGCCGGGAGATACGCAGTATTTT. This codes for CASSQLAGGPGDTQYF.